Detailed here is one T cell receptor beta chain. The entry originates in a study of blood T cell repertoires in COVID-19. Across the whole study: Italy, Spain and the United States were the sources of the convalescent and acute COVID-19 samples. In each case, the material was cDNA or gDNA derived from T cells, B-cell-depleted T cells, or PBMCs.

The CDR3 consists of 11 residues. As handled by the study authors: Amplification of reference gene primers was used by the study to estimate nucleated cell counts. Method: immunoSEQ multiplex PCR; TCRdb's copy keeps in-frame clones and lacks some. V, J and clone size were drawn from that table, and D and trimming were deduced from the DNA. The sample includes under 200,000 clones, around 86% of them seen just once. This sequence originates from a man between 18 and 35 years old with acute or convalescent COVID-19. The specimen sequenced was peripheral blood. J is TRBJ1-1 and V is TRBV21-1. TRBV21-1 is assigned pseudogene status. The CDR3 region is CARGGEPEAFF. CDR3 DNA sequence: TGTGCCAGAGGGGGGGAACCTGAAGCTTTCTTT.